This record looks at one TCR beta chain sequence and its context. Its target is not known. The sample originates from a study of graft-versus-host responses after intestinal transplantation. In the study overall: Those transplanted obtained multivisceral, liver-intestinal, or isolated intestinal grafts. Uniformly, recipients were administered anti-thymocyte globulin induction with subsequent tacrolimus and steroids for two to three years.

There are 19 residues in the CDR3. Germline CDR1 is SGHAT and CDR2 is FQDESV (reference sequence). The junction had 16 bases not matched to a gene; V was cut back by 4 bases and J by 3 bases. Overall study findings and caveats: Early post-transplant declines in HvG were associated with peak levels of circulating GvH clones. The marrow of recipients harbored GvH clones, and ileum or blood showed some of them first.

The method was immunoSEQ multiplex PCR; TCRdb's version includes in-frame clones alone and lacks a portion of them. The sample includes about 88,000 clones, approximately 90% of them seen just once. This TCR derives from a human donor who was the organ donor for an intestinal transplant. The sequences come from unstimulated CD4+ T cells sorted from spleen or lymph node cells, collected before transplant. This rearrangement joins TRBV11-1 to TRBJ2-4, with 9 bases lining up with TRBD2. CDR3 region: CASSSSETSGPWDKNIQYF. The DNA for the CDR3 is TGTGCCAGCAGCTCTAGTGAGACTAGCGGCCCATGGGACAAAAACATTCAGTACTTC.